A single sample gave rise to the 16 T cell receptor beta chains below, sequenced in a study of T cell responses to AZD1222 COVID-19 vaccine (dated by TCRdb to the early 2020s). According to the study, the label for this sample's time point signals: baseline before first vaccination. In light of the paper, this sample's treatment or condition label describes: meningococcal conjugate vaccine given as trial control. Receptor libraries were prepared by the immunoSEQ multiplex PCR assay. This is the immuneACCESS table as TCRdb keeps it, with only in-frame sequences that have V and J called. A part of the clones is gone; compared with another copy, unresolved V genes explain less than half, and the rest is unexplained. The sample profile shows under 150,000 clones; approximately 83% of them were found once. The ten largest make up roughly 3.9% of the sample. The sample consisted of peripheral blood, taken on day 0 of MenACWY control vaccination. The receptors were sampled from an adult in good health.

This chain connects TRBV19 to TRBJ2-7, with 11 positions matching TRBD2. Trimming at V came to 5 bases and at J to 3 bases, leaving 6 bases not matched to a gene. The germline V gene encodes CDR1 LNHDA and CDR2 SQIVND (reference sequence). This CDR3 comprises 15 residues. The CDR3 loop reads CASSHGTSGHYEQYF. In DNA, the CDR3 is TGTGCCAGTAGTCACGGGACTAGCGGACACTACGAGCAGTACTTC.

This sequence joins TRBV4-3 and TRBJ1-2; 9 bases agree with TRBD1. Germline V gene sequence: CDR1 LGHNA, CDR2 YSLEER. The trim removed 0 bases at V and 4 bases at J, leaving 3 bases unmatched. This CDR3 comprises 15 residues. The CDR3 protein is CASSQDGTGIYGYTF. CDR3 sequence (DNA): TGCGCCAGCAGCCAAGACGGGACAGGGATCTATGGCTACACCTTC.

The chain is built from TRBV6-5 and TRBJ1-1; 7 bases are shared with TRBD1. Germline V gene data show CDR1 as MNHEY and CDR2 as SVGAGI. This CDR3 contains 15 residues. V lost 4 bases, J lost 4 bases, and 9 bases stayed unmatched. CDR3 sequence (DNA): TGTGCCAGCAGTTCGCCGGGACAGTTTCTCACTGAAGCTTTCTTT. Translated, it gives CASSSPGQFLTEAFF.

This clone occurred a few times. The rearrangement joins TRBV7-9 to TRBJ1-4; 7 positions agree with TRBD1. The CDR3 loop spans 14 amino acids. V was clipped by 1 base and J by 6 bases; unmatched bases: 2. Germline assignment: CDR1 SEHNR and CDR2 FQNEAQ (reference sequence). The CDR3 DNA sequence: TGTGCCAGCAGCTTAGGACAGGGCGATGAAAAACTGTTTTTT. This codes for CASSLGQGDEKLFF.

This clone was picked up a small number of times. In nucleotides, the CDR3 is TGCAGCGTTGAAGATTCCTGGACAGCCAACTATGGCTACACCTTC. Its protein product is CSVEDSWTANYGYTF. The chain carries TRBV29-1 and TRBJ1-2, with D maybe TRBD1 (6 bases). Trimming cost V 0 bases and J 2 bases, with 13 bases left between them. The CDR3 runs 15 residues. Germline-derived CDR1 and CDR2 are SQVTM and ANQGSEA.

The V gene is TRBV12-3 or TRBV12-4, the J gene TRBJ1-3; no clear D gene. Trimming pared 3 bases from V and 0 bases from J, leaving 3 bases between. The CDR3 sequence is 13 residues long. CDR3 sequence: CASSLSSGNTIYF. In DNA, the CDR3 is TGTGCCAGCAGTTTGAGCTCTGGAAACACCATATATTTT.

V is TRBV5-6 and J is TRBJ1-4; no clear D gene. Germline assignment: CDR1 SGHDT and CDR2 YYEEEE. Trimming pared 2 bases from V and 4 bases from J, leaving 12 bases between. The CDR3 runs 15 residues. CDR3 coding DNA: TGTGCCAGCAGCTTCCGGGCCAGCTTTAATGAAAAACTGTTTTTT. Amino acid sequence: CASSFRASFNEKLFF.

This chain uses TRBV27 with TRBJ1-5; D ambiguous. Germline CDR1 MNHEY, CDR2 SMNVEV (reference sequence). The CDR3 consists of 15 residues. The V end lost 2 bases, the J end lost 4 bases, and 12 bases lay between the germline ends. This CDR3 reads CASSLRAMKNQPQHF. The DNA for the CDR3 is TGTGCCAGCAGTTTAAGGGCAATGAAAAATCAGCCCCAGCATTTT.

The chain joins TRBV3-1 (or the pseudogene TRBV3-2) to TRBJ2-1; possible D gene TRBD1, 5 bases. Germline lookup yields CDR1 LGHDT and CDR2 YNNKEL (reference sequence). V lost 0 bases and J lost 6, with 12 bases in between. CDR3 length equals 15 residues. The CDR3 loop reads CASSQDIQGGNEQFF. In nucleotides, the CDR3 is TGTGCCAGCAGCCAAGATATCCAGGGCGGCAATGAGCAGTTCTTC.

V usage is TRBV12-3 or TRBV12-4 and J usage is TRBJ2-5; D is undetermined. Trimming removed 3 bases at V and 3 bases at J, with 8 bases between. The CDR3 has 13 residues. Written as DNA, the CDR3 is TGTGCCAGCAGTTTGGCTAGGGAAGAGACCCAGTACTTC. It yields the protein CASSLAREETQYF.

This chain joins TRBV5-4 and TRBJ2-7; D gene unclear. CDR1 SGHNT and CDR2 YYREEE come from the germline V gene (reference sequence). V lost 0 bases, J lost 2 bases, and 12 bases lay in between. CDR3 length: 15 amino acids. The CDR3 nucleotides read TGTGCCAGCAGCTTGGCCTTTGACGGTACCTACGAGCAGTACTTC. It is translated as CASSLAFDGTYEQYF.

The V gene is TRBV7-2, the J gene TRBJ2-3; TRBD2 agrees at 9 bases. Germline CDR1 reads SGHTA; CDR2 reads FQGNSA. CDR3 length: 16 amino acids. The V segment lost 1 base and the J segment 3 bases; nucleotides outside the gene matches: 5. The CDR3 DNA reads as TGTGCCAGCAGCTTAGGTGGCGGGGGGGTTACAGATACGCAGTATTTT. Encoded protein: CASSLGGGGVTDTQYF.

The chain links TRBV6-5 to TRBJ2-7; D not resolved. Germline CDR1 MNHEY, CDR2 SVGAGI. V lost 0 bases to trimming and J lost 1 base, with 13 bases between them. CDR3 length: 16 amino acids. The CDR3 sequence: CASSYSGQSSSYEQYF. CDR3 bases: TGTGCCAGCAGTTACTCGGGCCAATCAAGTTCCTACGAGCAGTACTTC.

This chain connects TRBV12-3 or TRBV12-4 to TRBJ1-6; no reliable D call. There are 12 residues in the CDR3. Trimming took 8 bases from V and 8 from J, leaving 10 bases between them. DNA for the CDR3: TGTGCCAGCGGGGAGTCATATTCACCCCTCCACTTT. Translation: CASGESYSPLHF.

This sequence joins TRBV5-1 and TRBJ2-1; 7 positions match TRBD1. Germline V gives CDR1 SGHRS, CDR2 YFSETQ. The CDR3 has 14 amino acids. Trimming cost V 5 bases and J 8 bases; bases outside gene matches: 10. The CDR3 region is CASSSRTGGDEQFF. The DNA of the CDR3 is TGCGCCAGCAGTTCCCGGACAGGAGGCGATGAGCAGTTCTTC.

This clone was recorded only once. The rearrangement uses TRBV6-5 and TRBJ1-2; no firm D call. Per germline, CDR1 MNHEY and CDR2 SVGAGI. The CDR3 contains 11 residues. Deletions cut 6 bases from V and 7 bases from J, with 9 bases between. For the CDR3, the DNA is TGTGCCAGCAGGGTCGGTGGTGGCTACACCTTC. It codes for CASRVGGGYTF.